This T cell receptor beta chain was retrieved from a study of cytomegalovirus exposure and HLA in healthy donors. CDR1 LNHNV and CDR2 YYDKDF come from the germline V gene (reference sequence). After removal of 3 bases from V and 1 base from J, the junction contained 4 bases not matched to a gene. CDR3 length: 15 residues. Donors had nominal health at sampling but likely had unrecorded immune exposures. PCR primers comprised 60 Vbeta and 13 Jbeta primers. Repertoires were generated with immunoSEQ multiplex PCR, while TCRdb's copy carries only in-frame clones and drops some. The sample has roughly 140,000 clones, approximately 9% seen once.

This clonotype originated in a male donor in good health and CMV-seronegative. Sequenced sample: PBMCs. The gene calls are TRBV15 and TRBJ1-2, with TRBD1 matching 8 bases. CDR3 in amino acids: CATSRGDRLNYGYTF. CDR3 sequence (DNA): TGTGCCACCAGCAGGGGGGACAGGCTTAACTATGGCTACACCTTC.